This T cell receptor (beta chain) was identified in a study of shared T cell receptors in the human thymus (dated by TCRdb to the early 2020s). Regarding the complete study: The study examined how self-reactive, shared T-cell receptor alpha chains are generated in the human thymus.

The V and J ends are trimmed by 8 bases and 2 bases, leaving 9 bases between them. The germline V gene encodes CDR1 MRHNA and CDR2 SNTAGT. Inclusive of the bounding cysteine and phenylalanine, the CDR3 is 13 residues long. The only DNA kept is the CDR3, 39 bases in frame from the first base. Preparation of the library involved the immunoSEQ multiplex PCR assay. The table was pulled from immuneACCESS by TCRdb, which kept in-frame rearrangements only. Such tables lose some clones; where checked, under half of the loss comes from unresolved V genes, and the rest has no known cause. For this sample there are 450,000 to 650,000 clones; around three quarters appear just once. Together, the top ten hold approximately 0.013% of the sample. A remark on this clone: What antigen it recognizes has not been identified. No base qualities exist here, and no much larger clone lies one base off it.

This sample also appeared in a second study, on human thymus T cells. As noted in the second study: Immunologically healthy infants undergoing open corrective cardiac surgery for congenital heart defects in Finland were used as donors. Thymus tissue was collected as surgical resects that were removed during corrective cardiac surgery. Both the thymic and the peripheral blood repertoires appeared to show biased V and J gene segment usage. The related research found that thymic TCR repertoires overlapped highly between unrelated individuals. The study described the TCR alpha and beta repertoires in eight or nine infant thymus samples and a few matching peripheral blood samples. Donor ages ranging from roughly 7 to 250 days were recorded, and several male and a couple of female infants were included in the cohort. Thymocytes were mechanically released from the tissue and were stored as pellets of about 9-33 million cells at -70 degrees C. A QIAsymphony instrument was used to extract genomic DNA from the frozen cell pellets. TCRB and TCRAD loci were amplified from a standardized quantity of quality-controlled genomic DNA using the immunoSEQ multiplex PCR assay. Amplicons spanned the V(D)J region at a length sufficient to cover the CDR3 and identify V and J genes. Amplicon sequencing was performed on an Illumina platform through the commercial immunoSEQ service. Primer bias and sequencing errors were corrected as previously described, and TCRAD and TCRB definitions were based on the IMGT database. Repertoires were analysed with immunoSEQ Analyzer 3.0 and VDJTools, covering basic statistics, V/J segment usage, diversity estimates, rarefaction and pairwise overlap. To estimate diversity, the Chao1, ChaoE, Efron-Thisted, Shannon and inverse Simpson indices were applied, and diversity was also estimated on datasets down-sampled to the smallest sample. Repertoire overlap used strict matching of CDR3 nucleotide sequence, V gene and J gene, with Jaccard-based multidimensional scaling clustering. On average, thymus samples gave around 810,000 unique TCRB clonotypes, whereas blood samples gave some 84,000.

What was sequenced was thymocytes. This receptor was taken from a boy younger than two with a congenital heart defect. Donor details come from another sample of the same person, matched by shared clones. The chain is encoded by TRBV6-4 joined to TRBJ2-2; TRBD1 could be the D gene, as 5 bases match. This receptor carries the CDR3 CASGANNTGELFF. The bases are TGTGCCAGCGGGGCAAACAACACCGGGGAGCTGTTTTTT.